One sample yielded the 20 T cell receptor beta chains listed below, sequenced in a study of blood T cells in healthy people across ages (dated by TCRdb to the mid-2010s). Library method: 5' RACE. Sequencing used an Illumina HiSeq 2500. A second PCR of about 6 to 11 cycles was performed with a sample-barcoded 5' primer and a J-beta primer mix. Using fastp trimming at Q25 and MiXCR clonotype assembly, TCRdb reanalyzed the public sequencing data and kept in-frame beta chains. When rows share a CDR3 protein, they turn into one entry using the most common DNA and genes. This sample comprises some 750,000 distinct CDR3 sequences, around a fifth of them detected only once. Jointly, the top ten make up 20% to 25% of the sample. The sample was blood. The source of these receptors is a man between 70 and 80 years old in good health.

This clonotype appeared many times. V usage is TRBV21-1 and J usage is TRBJ1-4. TRBV21-1 is a documented pseudogene. There are 17 residues in the CDR3. DNA of the CDR3: TGTGCCAGCAGCAAACTAGGCAGCTATGCAACTAATGAAAAACTGTTTTTT. The encoded protein is CASSKLGSYATNEKLFF.

The chain carries TRBV12-3 or TRBV12-4 and TRBJ2-1, with 7 bases fitting TRBD1. Trimming took 5 bases from V and 12 from J; bases not matched to a gene: 13. The CDR3 has 14 residues. For the CDR3, the DNA is TGTGCCAGCAGTCCGACGGACAGGTCTATGGGGCAGTTCTTC. Protein: CASSPTDRSMGQFF.

The V call is TRBV20-1, the J call TRBJ2-1, with TRBD2 matching 11 bases. The CDR3 covers 15 residues. Germline-derived CDR1 and CDR2 are DFQATT and SNEGSKA (reference sequence). V was clipped by 4 bases and J by 4 bases; unmatched bases: 6. In DNA form, the CDR3 reads TGCAGTGCTACCCCTCTAGCGGGGGGATACAATGAGCAGTTCTTC. Translating it yields CSATPLAGGYNEQFF.

This clonotype was counted between two and nine times. This rearrangement joins TRBV7-8 to TRBJ2-1; TRBD2 aligns across 8 bases. This CDR3 is built from 16 residues. J lost 0 bases, V lost 2 bases, and 3 bases had no gene match. Germline CDR1 is SGHVS and CDR2 is FQNEAQ. The CDR3 spells CASSLRRGASYNEQFF. CDR3 nucleotides: TGTGCCAGCAGCTTAAGGCGGGGGGCCTCCTACAATGAGCAGTTCTTC.

V usage is TRBV29-1 and J usage is TRBJ2-2; TRBD1 matches 10 bases. The V and J ends lost 5 bases and 5 bases, in that order; junction bases with no gene match: 8. Germline lookup yields CDR1 SQVTM and CDR2 ANQGSEA. The CDR3 sequence is 15 residues long. As DNA, the CDR3 is TGCAGCGTTTCGACGACAGGGGGCGAAACCGGGGAGCTGTTTTTT. Encoded protein: CSVSTTGGETGELFF.

The genes are TRBV6-6 and TRBJ1-4; D uncertain. CDR1 MNHNY and CDR2 SVGAGI come from the germline V gene (reference sequence). CDR3 length: 13 residues. V was clipped by 8 bases and J by 4 bases, with 11 bases between them. The CDR3 here is CASGDSDNEKLFF. Written as DNA, the CDR3 is TGTGCCAGCGGGGATTCAGATAATGAAAAACTGTTTTTT.

The genes are TRBV5-5 and TRBJ1-2; no reliable D call. Trimming cost V 0 bases and J 7 bases, with 10 bases left between them. Germline lookup yields CDR1 SGHKS and CDR2 YYEKEE (reference sequence). The CDR3 extends over 13 amino acids. In DNA form, the CDR3 reads TGTGCCAGCAGCTTGGAGTTCGAGGGTGGCTACACCTTC. Protein product: CASSLEFEGGYTF.

The gene calls are TRBV20-1 and TRBJ1-1; 10 bases agree with TRBD1. The CDR3 is made up of 16 amino acids. With V trimmed by 3 bases and J by 4 bases, 11 bases remained unmatched. Per the germline V gene, CDR1 is DFQATT and CDR2 is SNEGSKA (reference sequence). In DNA, the CDR3 is TGCAGTGCTAGCTCTCCCGGGACAGGGGCCGGCACTGAAGCTTTCTTT. It encodes CSASSPGTGAGTEAFF.

This clonotype was observed many times. V and J are TRBV14 and TRBJ2-5, with a tentative D call TRBD1 (5 bases). CDR1 is SGHDN, CDR2 FVKESK, per germline. Deletions cut 3 bases from V and 4 bases from J, with 9 bases between. This CDR3 is built from 13 residues. CDR3: CASSQGLGETQYF. The CDR3 DNA sequence: TGTGCCAGCAGCCAGGGGCTGGGAGAGACCCAGTACTTC.

This chain links TRBV20-1 with TRBJ2-1; TRBD1 agrees at 7 bases. V was clipped by 8 bases and J by 9 bases; unmatched bases: 13. CDR1 is DFQATT, CDR2 SNEGSKA, per germline (reference sequence). This CDR3 region has 13 residues. The CDR3 protein is CSPTSRGHLEQFF. CDR3 sequence (DNA): TGCAGTCCAACCTCGAGGGGGCACCTTGAGCAGTTCTTC.

This clonotype was detected a few times. This chain connects TRBV7-7 to TRBJ2-2; 12 positions agree with TRBD2. CDR1 and CDR2 from the germline V gene are SSHAT and FNYEAQ (reference sequence). This CDR3 comprises 18 residues. The trim removed 0 bases at V and 1 base at J, leaving 3 bases unmatched. The CDR3 coding sequence is TGTGCCAGCAGCTTAGCCTCGGGACTAGCGGGGAACACCGGGGAGCTGTTTTTT. It specifies CASSLASGLAGNTGELFF.

V gene TRBV12-3 or TRBV12-4 combines with J gene TRBJ2-3, with D tentatively TRBD2 (5 bases). The CDR3 has 11 residues. V gave up 5 bases and J gave up 11 bases, with 11 bases separating them. This CDR3 reads CASSPGLLQYF. The CDR3 nucleotides are TGTGCCAGCAGTCCCGGACTCCTGCAGTATTTT.

Only a few counts were recorded for this clonotype. The CDR3 nucleotides are TGTGCCAGCAGTGAAATTGAGTACTCCTACAATGAGCAGTTCTTC. It is translated as CASSEIEYSYNEQFF. The genes are TRBV6-1 and TRBJ2-1; D is unresolved. The CDR3 sequence is 15 residues long. The V end lost 2 bases, the J end lost 0 bases, and 8 bases lay between the germline ends. Germline V gene lookup returns CDR1 MNHNS and CDR2 SASEGT.

This clonotype has more than one count but fewer than ten. J is TRBJ1-1 and V is TRBV20-1, with 8 bases aligning to TRBD1. From germline, CDR1 is DFQATT and CDR2 SNEGSKA (reference sequence). CDR3 length: 15 residues. Germline trimming cut 2 bases from V and 11 bases from J; bases unmatched to any gene: 16. The CDR3 region is CSARNPTGGSPIAFF. The CDR3, as DNA: TGCAGTGCTAGAAATCCCACAGGGGGATCCCCGATCGCTTTCTTT.

This chain uses TRBV28 with TRBJ2-3, with TRBD2 as a possible D gene (6 bases). Germline V gene lookup returns CDR1 MDHEN and CDR2 SYDVKM. The CDR3 sequence is 14 residues long. V dropped 1 base and J dropped 4 bases, with 9 bases sitting between them. The CDR3 sequence: CASSLFGGADTQYF. The CDR3 DNA is TGTGCCAGCAGTTTATTCGGAGGGGCAGATACGCAGTATTTT.

The table lists this clonotype with a few counts. The V call is TRBV5-6, the J call TRBJ2-1, with 10 bases aligning to TRBD2. The trim removed 2 bases at V and 4 bases at J, leaving 6 bases unmatched. Germline V gene lookup returns CDR1 SGHDT and CDR2 YYEEEE. The CDR3 extends over 16 amino acids. This CDR3 reads CASSLIGLAAYNEQFF. The CDR3 DNA sequence: TGTGCCAGCAGCTTAATTGGACTAGCGGCTTACAATGAGCAGTTCTTC.

The genes are TRBV6-6 and TRBJ1-2; 8 nucleotides match TRBD1. The length of the CDR3 is 14 residues. The V gene's germline CDR1 is MNHNY and CDR2 SVGAGI (reference sequence). Germline trimming cut 7 bases from V and 4 bases from J; bases unmatched to any gene: 8. The CDR3 nucleotides read TGTGCCAGCAACGGACAGGGAGAGGCCTATGGCTACACCTTC. It specifies CASNGQGEAYGYTF.

The chain has TRBV19 and TRBJ2-5, with unresolved D. The CDR3 extends over 15 amino acids. Germline lookup yields CDR1 LNHDA and CDR2 SQIVND (reference sequence). The V gene lost 1 base and the J gene lost 1 base, with 10 bases spanning the gap. The CDR3 DNA sequence: TGTGCCAGTAGTATAGTGGCGGCGCCCCAAGAGACCCAGTACTTC. It specifies CASSIVAAPQETQYF. Looking up the rest from reference TRBV19 and TRBJ2-5 gives the full variable domain: DGGITQSPKYLFRKEGQNVTLSCEQNLNHDAMYWYRQDPGQGLRLIYYSQIVNDFQKGDIAEGYSVSREKKESFPLTVTSAQKNPTAFYLCASSIVAAPQETQYFGPGTRLLVL.

This clonotype has a handful of counts. The V gene is TRBV6-2 or TRBV6-3, the J gene TRBJ2-1, with TRBD2 matching over 12 bases. J gave up 4 bases and V 7 bases, and 5 bases lay outside the gene matches. The CDR3 length is 15 residues. Germline-derived CDR1 and CDR2 are MNHEY and SVGEGT. The CDR3, as DNA: TGTGCCAGCAAACCCGGGACTAGCGGGTACAATGAGCAGTTCTTC. Protein product: CASKPGTSGYNEQFF.

The table lists this clonotype with a few counts. The J gene is TRBJ2-5, the V gene TRBV7-2; no definite D call. The DNA end is a closer match to TRBJ2-1, so the J assignment may be wrong. The CDR3 is 13 residues long. Germline CDR1 SGHTA, CDR2 FQGNSA. CDR3 sequence reads: CASSFRSRGEQFF. CDR3 nucleotides: TGTGCCAGCAGCTTTCGATCCCGTGGTGAGCAGTTCTTC.